A selection of T cell receptor beta chains follows, all from one sample in a study of cytomegalovirus exposure and HLA in healthy donors. Repertoires were generated with immunoSEQ multiplex PCR, while TCRdb's copy carries only in-frame clones and drops some. Here the sample spans 170,000 or so clones, around 77% being singletons. Sample: PBMCs. The receptor set was obtained from a woman aged 45 to 65 in good health and CMV-seropositive. CDR3s include the opening cysteine and the closing phenylalanine or tryptophan. A D gene is named only where the DNA matches it firmly. Where a row states a size, it is once, few, many or the class of an expanded clone; other rows omit it.

>TRBV5-6|-|-|TRBJ2-3
TGTGCCAGCAGCTTGAGGCGGATAACCGAAGGCACAGATACGCAGTATTTT
CASSLRRITEGTDTQYF
>TRBV18|-|-|TRBJ1-2
TGTGCCAGCTCACCACGCGATCTCACGGGAATCAGCACTGGCTACACCTTC
CASSPRDLTGISTGYTF
>TRBV28|-|TRBD1|TRBJ2-7
TGTGCCAGCAGTTTACGCAGGACAGGCGCCTACGAGCAGTACTTC
CASSLRRTGAYEQYF
>TRBV20-1|few|-|TRBJ1-2
TGCAGTGCCGGGGGTCTTCCTGGCTACACCTTC
CSAGGLPGYTF
>TRBV25-1|-|TRBD1|TRBJ1-1
TGTGCCAGTCTGGACAGGGTGAACACTGAAGCTTTCTTT
CASLDRVNTEAFF
>TRBV29-1|-|TRBD1|TRBJ2-7
TGCAGCGTTGGGGGACAGGTCTACGAGCAGTACTTC
CSVGGQVYEQYF
>TRBV28|-|TRBD2|TRBJ2-1
TGTGCCAGCAGGACTAGCAGTTACAATGAGCAGTTCTTC
CASRTSSYNEQFF
>TRBV2|-|-|TRBJ2-3
TGTGCCAGCAGTGAAGCGCGGGGACTCGCAGATACGCAGTATTTT
CASSEARGLADTQYF
>TRBV19|-|-|TRBJ2-5
TGTGCCAGTAGTATTGGCGGTTCCTTGGAGACCCAGTACTTC
CASSIGGSLETQYF
>TRBV29-1|-|TRBD1|TRBJ2-7
TGCAGCGTTGAGGGACAGGGAAACGAGCAGTACTTC
CSVEGQGNEQYF
>TRBV5-1|-|-|TRBJ2-5
TGCGCCAGCAGCCCGGCCGGGGGGCCAGAGACCCAGTACTTC
CASSPAGGPETQYF
>TRBV6-5|-|TRBD2|TRBJ2-1
TGTGCCAGCAGTTACGCGGGAGGGACACTCCATGAGCAGTTCTTC
CASSYAGGTLHEQFF
>TRBV4-2|-|-|TRBJ2-7
TGTGCCAGCAGCCAATATAGGACAGAAGACTACGAGCAGTACTTC
CASSQYRTEDYEQYF
>TRBV7-2|-|-|TRBJ2-7
TGTGCCAGCAGCACACCAGGGAAGGCGACCTACGAGCAGTACTTC
CASSTPGKATYEQYF
>TRBV18|-|TRBD2|TRBJ2-1
TGTGCCAGCTCACGGGTCAGCCTAGCGGGAGGAAATTCCTACAATGAGCAGTTCTTC
CASSRVSLAGGNSYNEQFF
>TRBV6-5|-|-|TRBJ2-1
TGTGCCACCGGCTACAATGAGCAGTTCTTC
CATGYNEQFF
>TRBV9|-|-|TRBJ2-3
TGTGCCAGCAGCGTAACGGGAAATCAGCCACTAAGCACAGATACGCAGTATTTT
CASSVTGNQPLSTDTQYF
>TRBV7-9|-|TRBD2|TRBJ2-7
TGTTCCAGCACCCCGGGCGGGGGAGTCTACGAGCAGTACTTC
CSSTPGGGVYEQYF
>TRBV5-1|-|-|TRBJ2-3
TGCGCCAGCAGCTTCTCCTCTAGCACAGATACGCAGTATTTT
CASSFSSSTDTQYF
>TRBV2|-|-|TRBJ1-2
TGTGCCAGCAGTGGGGGGCTTACTAACTATGGCTACACCTTC
CASSGGLTNYGYTF
>TRBV5-6|-|TRBD1|TRBJ1-5
TGTGCCAGCAGCCCGTCTGGGACAGGGGTAAATCAGCCCCAGCATTTT
CASSPSGTGVNQPQHF
>TRBV7-9|-|-|TRBJ1-4
TGTGCCAGCAGCTTAGTGGGGGCAGGCTTAGCGGAAAAACTGTTTTTT
CASSLVGAGLAEKLFF
>TRBV4-3|-|-|TRBJ1-1
TGCGCCAGCAGCCCCCACTCGGGGGGCGCCGGAGAAGCTTTCTTT
CASSPHSGGAGEAFF
>TRBV10-3|-|TRBD1|TRBJ1-2
TGTGCCATTGCCAGACAGGGGACTAACTATGGCTACACCTTC
CAIARQGTNYGYTF
>TRBV5-1|-|TRBD2|TRBJ2-2
TGCGCCAGCAGCACGTTAGCGGGGAACACCGGGGAGCTGTTTTTT
CASSTLAGNTGELFF
>TRBV7-2|-|-|TRBJ2-3
TGTGCCAGCAGCAAAGAAATCAGAAGCACAGATACGCAGTATTTT
CASSKEIRSTDTQYF
>TRBV30|-|-|TRBJ1-2
TGTGCCTGGAGTATACCGGGGAGGGGCTATGGCTACACCTTC
CAWSIPGRGYGYTF
>TRBV7-2|few|TRBD1|TRBJ1-2
TGTGCCAGCAGCCCTCAGGGGGCGGGTCCCTATGGCTACACCTTC
CASSPQGAGPYGYTF
>TRBV2|-|-|TRBJ1-1
TGTGCCAGCAGTGAATACCCCCCTAGGTTCAGGGTAGGCGTCACTGAAGCTTTCTTT
CASSEYPPRFRVGVTEAFF
>TRBV7-8|-|TRBD2|TRBJ2-1
TGTGCCAGCAGCGTCCGACTAGCGAGCATTTACAATGAGCAGTTCTTC
CASSVRLASIYNEQFF
>TRBV28|-|-|TRBJ2-7
TGTGCCAGCAGTTTTGGGCGGGTTACCTACGAGCAGTACTTC
CASSFGRVTYEQYF
>TRBV5-1|-|TRBD1|TRBJ1-6
TGCGCCAGCAGCTTGGAAACAGGGGGCTCTAATTCACCCCTCCACTTT
CASSLETGGSNSPLHF
>TRBV5-6|-|-|TRBJ2-7
TGTGCCAGCGCCGCCTCCGGGTTAGACAGGACAGACTACGAGCAGTACTTC
CASAASGLDRTDYEQYF